The following is a T cell receptor beta chain sequence with its context. Antigen specificity is unknown. Method: immunoSEQ multiplex PCR; TCRdb's copy keeps in-frame clones and lacks some. The table records 55,000 to 75,000 clones, 84% of them present only once. The source of the sample is a study of graft-versus-host responses after intestinal transplantation. Study information: Each transplant was multivisceral, liver-intestinal, or isolated intestinal. Anti-thymocyte globulin served as induction for all recipients, who then took tacrolimus and steroids for about three years.

General study points: GvH clones occurred in recipient marrow; some first appeared in ileum or blood. Graft-versus-host to host-versus-graft clonal ratios in allografts were high in patients with graft-donor T cell macrochimerism.

Specimen: unstimulated CD4+ T cells sorted from spleen or lymph node cells, collected before transplant. The receptor was derived from a human donor who was the organ donor for an intestinal transplant.

The DNA for the CDR3 is TGTGCCAGCAGTTACGGGAGTCCCATGAACACTGAAGCTTTCTTT. It yields the protein CASSYGSPMNTEAFF. This chain connects TRBV6-5 to TRBJ1-1; no clear D gene. V lost 2 bases to trimming and J lost 0 bases, with 10 bases between them. Looked up from germline, CDR1 is MNHEY and CDR2 is SVGAGI. The CDR3 has 15 residues.